These 5 T cell receptor beta chains originate from one sample sequenced in a study of blood T cell repertoires in COVID-19. Assay used: immunoSEQ multiplex PCR; TCRdb lists only in-frame clones, some missing. This table holds around 97,000 clones, around 90% found once. Sequenced input: peripheral blood. Receptor source: a woman in her fifties or sixties with acute or convalescent COVID-19.

The chain employs TRBV12-3 or TRBV12-4 and TRBJ1-2; maybe TRBD1 (6 bases). This CDR3 spans 13 amino acids. The germline V and J ends were trimmed by 5 bases and 4 bases, with 11 bases remaining between them. The CDR3 DNA sequence: TGTGCCAGCAGTCCACAGGGTATCTATGGCTACACCTTC. This sequence encodes CASSPQGIYGYTF.

The chain joins TRBV7-6 to TRBJ2-3; TRBD1 matches at 8 bases. The V and J ends lost 5 bases and 5 bases, in that order; junction bases with no gene match: 3. Per the germline V gene, CDR1 is SGHVS and CDR2 is FNYEAQ. The CDR3 length is 13 residues. The DNA of the CDR3 is TGTGCCAGCAGCACCACAGGGGGAGATACGCAGTATTTT. Translated, it gives CASSTTGGDTQYF.

The chain recombines TRBV5-1 with TRBJ2-3, with no clear D. In germline, CDR1 is SGHRS, CDR2 YFSETQ. The CDR3 totals 12 residues. The germline V and J ends were trimmed by 5 bases and 3 bases, with 7 bases remaining between them. Here the CDR3 reads CASRLLTDTQYF. In DNA form, the CDR3 reads TGCGCCAGCAGACTGTTGACAGATACGCAGTATTTT.

This rearrangement joins TRBV19 to TRBJ2-1; 7 nucleotides match TRBD1. This CDR3 is 16 amino acids long. From germline, CDR1 is LNHDA and CDR2 SQIVND (reference sequence). The V segment lost 5 bases and the J segment 5 bases; nucleotides outside the gene matches: 12. CDR3 bases: TGTGCCAGTAGTCCCCCACCGGGACAGTTTCACAATGAGCAGTTCTTC. Translating gives CASSPPPGQFHNEQFF.

This chain joins TRBV30 and TRBJ2-1, with TRBD2 identical over 10 bases. The V gene's germline CDR1 is GTSNPN and CDR2 SVGIG (reference sequence). This CDR3 has 15 amino acids. J gave up 5 bases and V 4 bases, and 8 bases lay outside the gene matches. The CDR3 DNA sequence: TGTGCCTGGACCAAGTTTAGCGGGAGGAACAATGAGCAGTTCTTC. It codes for CAWTKFSGRNNEQFF.